The present entry profiles one T cell receptor (beta chain) with its context. This sample was taken from a study of identical twins. TCRdb re-analysed the 5' RACE reads in MiXCR, keeping a single row per CDR3 protein. The data hold just under 650,000 distinct CDR3 sequences, with under 8.5% observed a single time. Per germline, CDR1 SQVTM and CDR2 ANQGSEA. V gave up 5 bases and J gave up 9 bases; unmatched junction bases: 11. The CDR3 is made up of 14 amino acids. This sample also appeared in a second study, on yellow fever vaccine responses in identical twins.

The V gene is TRBV29-1, the J gene TRBJ2-1; 9 bases are shared with TRBD1. The sample comprised PBMCs. This TCR was recovered from a woman aged 18-30 years in good health. The CDR3 loop is CSVKTGGKASEQFF. DNA for the CDR3: TGCAGCGTTAAGACAGGGGGTAAGGCGAGTGAGCAGTTCTTC.